The clone carrying this T cell receptor (beta chain) was seen a few times. The cDNA was produced through 5'RACE with 10-nucleotide random UMIs. Over 170 million TCR-beta sequences (from 15-18 subjects) were yielded by each sequencing run. TCRdb re-analysed the 5' RACE reads in MiXCR, keeping a single row per CDR3 protein. The sample holds some 100,000 distinct CDR3 sequences, over 10% seen once. Indicated time point: longitudinal time-point 2. The data originate from a study of neurological immune-mediated disorders. This sequence originates from a female donor with HTLV-1-associated myelopathy (HAM/TSP). The sequencing input was PBMCs.

The CDR3 protein is CSASHSSLAGVIAGANVLTF. The CDR3 DNA sequence: TGCAGTGCTAGTCACTCTTCTCTAGCGGGGGTTATCGCTGGGGCCAACGTCCTGACTTTC. This chain uses TRBV20-1 with TRBJ2-6, with 10 bases identical to TRBD2. Germline CDR1 reads DFQATT; CDR2 reads SNEGSKA (reference sequence). Unmatched junction bases numbered 16, after V lost 3 bases and J lost 2 bases. This CDR3 region has 20 residues.